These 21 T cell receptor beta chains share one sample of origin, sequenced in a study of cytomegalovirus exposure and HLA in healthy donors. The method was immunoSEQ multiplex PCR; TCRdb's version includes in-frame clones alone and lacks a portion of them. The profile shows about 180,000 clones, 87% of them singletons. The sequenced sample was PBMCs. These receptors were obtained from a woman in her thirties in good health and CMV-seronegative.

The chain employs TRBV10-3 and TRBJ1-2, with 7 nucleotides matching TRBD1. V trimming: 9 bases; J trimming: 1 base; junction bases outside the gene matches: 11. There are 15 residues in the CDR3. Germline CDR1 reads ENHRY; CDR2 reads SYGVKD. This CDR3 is CAITGTAHINYGYTF. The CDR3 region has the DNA TGTGCCATTACCGGGACAGCCCACATTAACTATGGCTACACCTTC.

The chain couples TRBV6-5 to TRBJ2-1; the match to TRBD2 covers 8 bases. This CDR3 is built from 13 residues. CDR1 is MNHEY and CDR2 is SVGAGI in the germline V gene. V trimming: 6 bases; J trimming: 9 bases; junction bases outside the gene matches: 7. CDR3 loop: CASRKRGTGEQFF. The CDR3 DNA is TGTGCCAGCAGAAAGCGGGGGACGGGTGAGCAGTTCTTC.

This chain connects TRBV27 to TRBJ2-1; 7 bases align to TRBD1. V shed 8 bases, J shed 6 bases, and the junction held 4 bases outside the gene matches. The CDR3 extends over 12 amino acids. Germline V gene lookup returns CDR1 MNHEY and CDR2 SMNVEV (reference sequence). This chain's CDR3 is CASGNRGNEQFF. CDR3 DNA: TGTGCCAGCGGTAACAGGGGCAATGAGCAGTTCTTC.

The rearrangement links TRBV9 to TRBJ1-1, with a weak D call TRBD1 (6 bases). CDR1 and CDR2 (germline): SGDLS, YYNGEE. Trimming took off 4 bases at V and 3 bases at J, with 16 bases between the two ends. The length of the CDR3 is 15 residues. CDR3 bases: TGTGCCAGCAGCCCACGGGGAACAGGGTACACTGAAGCTTTCTTT. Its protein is CASSPRGTGYTEAFF.

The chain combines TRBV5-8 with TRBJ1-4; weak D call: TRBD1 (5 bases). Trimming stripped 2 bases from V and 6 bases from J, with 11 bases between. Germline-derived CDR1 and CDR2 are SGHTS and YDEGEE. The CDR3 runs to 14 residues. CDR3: CASSFGRADEKLFF. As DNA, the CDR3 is TGTGCCAGCAGCTTTGGCAGGGCGGATGAAAAACTGTTTTTT. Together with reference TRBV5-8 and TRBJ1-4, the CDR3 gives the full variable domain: EAGVTQSPTHLIKTRGQQATLRCSPISGHTSVYWYQQALGLGLQFLLWYDEGEERNRGNFPPRFSGRQFPNYSSELNVNALELEDSALYLCASSFGRADEKLFFGSGTQLSVL.

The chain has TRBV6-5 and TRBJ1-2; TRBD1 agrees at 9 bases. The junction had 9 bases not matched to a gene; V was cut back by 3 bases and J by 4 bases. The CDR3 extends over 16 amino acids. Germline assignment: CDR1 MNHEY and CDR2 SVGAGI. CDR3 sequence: CASSYFNRGRSYGYTF. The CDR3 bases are TGTGCCAGCAGTTATTTTAACAGGGGGCGTAGCTATGGCTACACCTTC.

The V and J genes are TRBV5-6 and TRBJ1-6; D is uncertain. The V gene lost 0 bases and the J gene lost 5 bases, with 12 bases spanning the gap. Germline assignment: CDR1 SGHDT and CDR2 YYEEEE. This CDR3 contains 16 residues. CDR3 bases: TGTGCCAGCAGCTTGGCCACGGTCGGGGATAATTCACCCCTCCACTTT. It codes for CASSLATVGDNSPLHF. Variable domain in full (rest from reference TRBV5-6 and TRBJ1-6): DAGVTQSPTHLIKTRGQQVTLRCSPKSGHDTVSWYQQALGQGPQFIFQYYEEEERQRGNFPDRFSGHQFPNYSSELNVNALLLGDSALYLCASSLATVGDNSPLHFGNGTRLTVT.

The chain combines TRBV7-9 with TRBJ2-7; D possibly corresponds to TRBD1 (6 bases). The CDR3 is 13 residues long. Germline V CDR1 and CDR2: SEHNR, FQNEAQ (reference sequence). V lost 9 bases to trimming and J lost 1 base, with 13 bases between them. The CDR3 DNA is TGTGCCAGTGTGGGGGACACATCCTACGAGCAGTACTTC. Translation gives CASVGDTSYEQYF.

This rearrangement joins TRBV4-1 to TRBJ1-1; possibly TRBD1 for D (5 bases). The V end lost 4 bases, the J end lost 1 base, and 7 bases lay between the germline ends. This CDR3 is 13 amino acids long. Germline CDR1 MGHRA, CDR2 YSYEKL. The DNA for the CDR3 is TGCGCCAGCAGCCTAGGACAGAACACTGAAGCTTTCTTT. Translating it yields CASSLGQNTEAFF.

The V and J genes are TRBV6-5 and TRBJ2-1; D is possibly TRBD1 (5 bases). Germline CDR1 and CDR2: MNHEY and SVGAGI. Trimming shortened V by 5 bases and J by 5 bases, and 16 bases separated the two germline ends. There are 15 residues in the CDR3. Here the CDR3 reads CASSQGIGVNNEQFF. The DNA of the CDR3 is TGTGCCAGCAGTCAGGGTATTGGGGTCAACAATGAGCAGTTCTTC.

CDR3 nucleotides: TGTGCCAGCAGCCGGTTCAGGGCTACTAACTATGGCTACACCTTC. This codes for CASSRFRATNYGYTF. The chain employs TRBV5-4 and TRBJ1-2; D may be TRBD1 (5 bases). The CDR3 runs 15 residues. CDR1 is SGHNT and CDR2 is YYREEE in the germline V gene (reference sequence). Trimming pared 4 bases from V and 0 bases from J, leaving 13 bases between. The whole variable domain, remainder taken from reference TRBV5-4 and TRBJ1-2, is ETGVTQSPTHLIKTRGQQVTLRCSSQSGHNTVSWYQQALGQGPQFIFQYYREEENGRGNFPPRFSGLQFPNYSSELNVNALELDDSALYLCASSRFRATNYGYTFGSGTRLTVV.

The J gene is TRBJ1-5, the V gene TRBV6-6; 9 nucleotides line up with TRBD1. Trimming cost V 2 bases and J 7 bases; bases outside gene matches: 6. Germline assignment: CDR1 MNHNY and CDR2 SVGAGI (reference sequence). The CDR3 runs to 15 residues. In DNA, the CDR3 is TGTGCCAGCAGTTACGGGACAGGGACGGGGCAGCCCCAGCATTTT. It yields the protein CASSYGTGTGQPQHF.

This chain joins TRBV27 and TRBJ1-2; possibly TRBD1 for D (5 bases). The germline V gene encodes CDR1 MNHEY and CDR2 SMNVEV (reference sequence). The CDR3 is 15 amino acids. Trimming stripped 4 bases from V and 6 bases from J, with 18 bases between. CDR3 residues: CASSSLGDFRHGYTF. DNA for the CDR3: TGTGCCAGCAGTTCTCTAGGGGATTTTCGGCATGGCTACACCTTC.

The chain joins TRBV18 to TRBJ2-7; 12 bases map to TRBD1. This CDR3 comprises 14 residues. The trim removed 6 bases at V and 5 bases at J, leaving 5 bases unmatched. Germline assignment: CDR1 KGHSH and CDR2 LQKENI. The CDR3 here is CASSTGTGGNEQYF. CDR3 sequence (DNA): TGTGCCAGCTCGACCGGGACAGGGGGCAACGAGCAGTACTTC.

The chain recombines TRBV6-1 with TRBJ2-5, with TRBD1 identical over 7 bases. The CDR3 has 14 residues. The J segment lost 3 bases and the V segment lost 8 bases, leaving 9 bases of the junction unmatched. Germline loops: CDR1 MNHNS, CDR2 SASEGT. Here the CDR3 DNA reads TGTGCCAGCGGAAAATGGGACAGTAAAGAGACCCAGTACTTC. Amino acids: CASGKWDSKETQYF.

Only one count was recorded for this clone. The CDR3 DNA is TGTGCCAGTAGTCGACAGAGGGGGCCCACCGGGGAGCTGTTTTTT. It codes for CASSRQRGPTGELFF. The genes are TRBV19 and TRBJ2-2; 7 bases are a match to TRBD1. Germline CDR1 is LNHDA and CDR2 is SQIVND (reference sequence). This CDR3 is 15 amino acids long. J lost 4 bases, V lost 5 bases, and 7 bases had no gene match.

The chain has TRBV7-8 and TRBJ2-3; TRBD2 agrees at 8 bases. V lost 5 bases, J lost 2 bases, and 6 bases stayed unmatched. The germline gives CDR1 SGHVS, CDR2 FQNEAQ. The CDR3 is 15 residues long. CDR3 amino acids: CASSPWRGDTDTQYF. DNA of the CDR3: TGTGCCAGCAGCCCCTGGCGGGGGGACACAGATACGCAGTATTTT. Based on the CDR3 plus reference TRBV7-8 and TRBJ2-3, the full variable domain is GAGVSQSPRYKVAKRGQDVALRCDPISGHVSLFWYQQALGQGPEFLTYFQNEAQLDKSGLPSDRFFAERPEGSVSTLKIQRTQQEDSAVYLCASSPWRGDTDTQYFGPGTRLTVL.

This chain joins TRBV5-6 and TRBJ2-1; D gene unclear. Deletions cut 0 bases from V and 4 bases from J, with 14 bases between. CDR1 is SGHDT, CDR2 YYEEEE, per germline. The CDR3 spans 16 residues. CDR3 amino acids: CASSLGVSLSYNEQFF. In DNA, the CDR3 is TGTGCCAGCAGCTTGGGCGTCTCTCTTTCTTACAATGAGCAGTTCTTC.

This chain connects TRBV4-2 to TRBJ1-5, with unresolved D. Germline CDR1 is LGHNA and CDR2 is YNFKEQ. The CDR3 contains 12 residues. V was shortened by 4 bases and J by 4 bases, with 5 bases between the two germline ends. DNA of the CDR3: TGTGCCAGCAGCCGCGGGAATCAGCCCCAGCATTTT. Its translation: CASSRGNQPQHF.

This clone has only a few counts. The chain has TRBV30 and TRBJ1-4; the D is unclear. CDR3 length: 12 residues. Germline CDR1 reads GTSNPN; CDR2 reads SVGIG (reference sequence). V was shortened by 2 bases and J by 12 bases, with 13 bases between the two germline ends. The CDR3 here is CAWSQVSEELFF. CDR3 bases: TGTGCCTGGAGTCAAGTTTCGGAGGAACTGTTTTTT.

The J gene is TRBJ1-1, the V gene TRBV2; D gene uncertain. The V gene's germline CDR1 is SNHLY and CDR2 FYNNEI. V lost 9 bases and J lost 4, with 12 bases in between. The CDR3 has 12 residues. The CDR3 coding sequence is TGTGCCAGTGTTGAGGAGACCACTGAAGCTTTCTTT. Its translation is CASVEETTEAFF.